This T cell receptor (beta chain) was found in a study of beta chain features in type 1 diabetes. General observations from the study: Relative to healthy donors, patients appeared to have naive, central memory and Treg TCRB repertoires that were more similar.

Central memory, naive, regulatory and stem cell-like memory CD4+ cells were sorted by CD45RO/CCR7/CD25/CD127/CD95/CD27. A note on this clone: Antigen unknown. Other nucleotide sequences from this sample produce the same CDR3.

The CDR3 covers 13 residues. V lost 2 bases and J lost 0, with 4 bases in between. CDR1 and CDR2 from the germline V gene are LNHDA and SQIVND (reference sequence). Sequencing targeted expressed TCRB transcripts, as all isolated RNA had been reverse transcribed. TCRdb's copy holds only in-frame clones and misses some; the assay was immunoSEQ multiplex PCR. The table records about 320,000 clones, 14% of them present only once. The rearrangement links TRBV19 to TRBJ1-1; D ambiguous. The sample taken for sequencing was central memory CD4+ T cells from blood. This sequence was found in a man aged 25 to 40 in good health. Here the CDR3 DNA reads TGTGCCAGTAGTATAACGGTGAACACTGAAGCTTTCTTT. Translated, it gives CASSITVNTEAFF. Supplemented by reference TRBV19 and TRBJ1-1, the full variable domain reads DGGITQSPKYLFRKEGQNVTLSCEQNLNHDAMYWYRQDPGQGLRLIYYSQIVNDFQKGDIAEGYSVSREKKESFPLTVTSAQKNPTAFYLCASSITVNTEAFFGQGTRLTVV.